The present TCR beta chain was sequenced within a study of T cell changes during pregnancy in multiple sclerosis (dated by TCRdb to the late 2010s). About the full investigation: In women with multiple sclerosis, the researchers looked at how the T cell repertoire shifted as pregnancy progressed.

Details on this clone: The clone's antigen remains unknown. Qualities for individual bases were not recorded, and no much larger clone is one base off.

CDR1 and CDR2 (MNHEY, SMNVEV) derive from the germline V gene (reference sequence). The junction carries 12 bases between V and J, which are trimmed by 2 bases and 5 bases respectively. From the cysteine through the phenylalanine, the CDR3 covers 15 amino acids. Only CDR3 DNA remains: 45 bases, in frame from the first base. The library was prepared using the immunoSEQ multiplex PCR assay. The source is immuneACCESS, and TCRdb retained only in-frame sequences with V and J called. Part of the clones is not carried over; for the studies checked, unresolved V genes explain less than half of this, and the remainder is unexplained. For this sample there are approximately 60,000 clones; 80% to 90% appear just once. The leading ten clones occupy under 5.5% of the sample.

The chain couples TRBV27 to TRBJ2-2; a tentative D match to TRBD2 spans 5 bases. The sequencing sample was made of peripheral blood from another person, used as feeder cells. This TCR derives from a human donor whose cells served as feeder cells for cultures in a pregnancy study. The CDR3 here reads CASSLRFRGTGELFF. In nucleotide form, the sequence is TGTGCCAGCAGTTTAAGGTTCCGAGGGACCGGGGAGCTGTTTTTT.